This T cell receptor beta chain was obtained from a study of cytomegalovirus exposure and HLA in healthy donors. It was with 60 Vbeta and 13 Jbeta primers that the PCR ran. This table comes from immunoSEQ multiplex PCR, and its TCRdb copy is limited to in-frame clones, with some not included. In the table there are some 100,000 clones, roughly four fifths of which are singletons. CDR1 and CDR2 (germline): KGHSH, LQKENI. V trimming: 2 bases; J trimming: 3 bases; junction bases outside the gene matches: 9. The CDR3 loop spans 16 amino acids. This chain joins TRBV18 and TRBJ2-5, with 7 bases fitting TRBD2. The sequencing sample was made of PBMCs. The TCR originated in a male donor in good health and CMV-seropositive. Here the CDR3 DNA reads TGTGCCAGCTCACCATCTCCAGGGAGGGGAGAAGAGACCCAGTACTTC. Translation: CASSPSPGRGEETQYF.